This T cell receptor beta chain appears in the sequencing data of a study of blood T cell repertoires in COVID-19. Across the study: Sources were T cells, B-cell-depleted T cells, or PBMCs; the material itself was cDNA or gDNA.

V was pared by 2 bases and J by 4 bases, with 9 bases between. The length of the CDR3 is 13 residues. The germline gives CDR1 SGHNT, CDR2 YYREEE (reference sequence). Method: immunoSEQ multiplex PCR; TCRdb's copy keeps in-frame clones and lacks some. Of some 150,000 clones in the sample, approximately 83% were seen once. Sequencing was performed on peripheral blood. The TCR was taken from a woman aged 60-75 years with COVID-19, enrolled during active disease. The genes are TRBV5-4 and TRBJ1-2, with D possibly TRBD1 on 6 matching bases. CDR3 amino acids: CASSFQGFYGYTF. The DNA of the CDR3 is TGTGCCAGCAGCTTTCAGGGGTTCTATGGCTACACCTTC.